Shown below are 32 T cell receptor beta chains from a single sample sequenced in a study of shared clonotypes between healthy human individuals. Only CD45RO-negative cells positively selected for CCR7 counted as naive CD8 cells, so terminally differentiated effector memory CD45RA+ cells were excluded. Here immunoSEQ multiplex PCR was the method, and the copy in TCRdb shows in-frame clones only, minus some. The data hold roughly 2 million clones, with roughly 95% observed a single time. Sequenced: naive CD8+ T cells sorted from blood. These receptors were taken from a man aged 18 to 29 in good health.

Comment on this clone: Distinct nucleotide sequences in the sample also encode this CDR3. The rearrangement links TRBV6-5 to TRBJ2-1; 8 bases align to TRBD1. Germline CDR1 MNHEY, CDR2 SVGAGI. The J segment lost 2 bases and the V segment lost 2 bases, leaving 2 bases of the junction unmatched. The CDR3 spans 15 residues. Here the CDR3 DNA reads TGTGCCAGCAGTTACGGACAGGGTACCTACAATGAGCAGTTCTTC. Protein sequence: CASSYGQGTYNEQFF.

The chain couples TRBV2 to TRBJ2-5; TRBD1 matches 11 bases. Germline CDR1 reads SNHLY; CDR2 reads FYNNEI. CDR3 length equals 15 residues. V gave up 3 bases and J gave up 5 bases; unmatched junction bases: 5. The CDR3 protein is CASSEDRGLGETQYF. DNA for the CDR3: TGTGCCAGCAGTGAGGACAGGGGGCTCGGGGAGACCCAGTACTTC.

The chain has TRBV7-6 and TRBJ2-3; 8 nucleotides line up with TRBD2. After removal of 1 base from V and 0 bases from J, the junction contained 9 bases not matched to a gene. The germline CDR1 and CDR2 sequences are SGHVS and FNYEAQ. The length of the CDR3 is 18 residues. The CDR3: CASSLGMVREESTDTQYF. The CDR3 DNA is TGTGCCAGCAGCTTAGGAATGGTGCGGGAGGAAAGCACAGATACGCAGTATTTT.

The rearrangement links TRBV21-1 to TRBJ2-1; TRBD1 was called by the table and not checked on the DNA. TRBV21-1 is labeled a pseudogene. The CDR3 contains 15 residues. The DNA for the CDR3 is TGTGCCAGCTCGGGACAGCCAAGCTCCTACAATGAGCAGTTCTTC. Translation gives CASSGQPSSYNEQFF.

The rearrangement uses TRBV14 and TRBJ2-2, with D perhaps given as TRBD1 or TRBD2 (6 bases each). Germline V gives CDR1 SGHDN, CDR2 FVKESK. The CDR3 spans 17 residues. V lost 4 bases and J 2 bases, leaving 17 bases between the germline ends. The CDR3 sequence is CASSPTIGGFNTGELFF. The DNA of the CDR3 is TGTGCCAGCAGCCCTACGATCGGGGGCTTTAACACCGGGGAGCTGTTTTTT.

J is TRBJ2-1 and V is TRBV27, with TRBD1 matching over 9 bases. Germline V lookup: CDR1 MNHEY, CDR2 SMNVEV (reference sequence). The CDR3 sequence is 13 residues long. V trimming: 7 bases; J trimming: 5 bases; junction bases outside the gene matches: 3. CDR3 bases: TGTGCCAGCATCGGGACAGGGAACAATGAGCAGTTCTTC. It is translated as CASIGTGNNEQFF.

This chain links TRBV14 with TRBJ1-4; 7 bases map to TRBD1. Germline V gives CDR1 SGHDN, CDR2 FVKESK. The V segment lost 0 bases and the J segment 0 bases; nucleotides outside the gene matches: 7. This CDR3 region has 18 residues. In nucleotides, the CDR3 is TGTGCCAGCAGCCAAGATCGGGACAGAAAAGCAACTAATGAAAAACTGTTTTTT. Residues: CASSQDRDRKATNEKLFF.

This clone was counted once. The gene calls are TRBV10-2 and TRBJ1-1; 8 nucleotides line up with TRBD1. Germline assignment: CDR1 WSHSY and CDR2 SAAADI. This CDR3 contains 15 residues. Trimming removed 7 bases from V and 5 bases from J; junction bases left unmatched: 12. CDR3 nucleotides: TGCGCCAGCACCCCCGGAAGGACAGGGCGTACTGAAGCTTTCTTT. This codes for CASTPGRTGRTEAFF.

The rearrangement links TRBV7-6 to TRBJ2-7; weak D call: TRBD2 (6 bases). This CDR3 is built from 16 residues. Deletions cut 5 bases from V and 0 bases from J, with 17 bases between. Germline V CDR1 and CDR2: SGHVS, FNYEAQ. The CDR3 is CASSQGSGSSSYEQYF. The CDR3 nucleotides are TGTGCCAGCAGCCAAGGTAGCGGCAGTTCCTCCTACGAGCAGTACTTC. Based on the CDR3 plus reference TRBV7-6 and TRBJ2-7, the full variable domain is GAGVSQSPRYKVTKRGQDVALRCDPISGHVSLYWYRQALGQGPEFLTYFNYEAQQDKSGLPNDRFSAERPEGSISTLTIQRTEQRDSAMYRCASSQGSGSSSYEQYFGPGTRLTVT.

Worth noting for this clone: Other DNA sequences in this sample translate to the same CDR3. J is TRBJ2-7 and V is TRBV27; tentatively, D is TRBD1 (6 bases). The V gene lost 5 bases and the J gene lost 3 bases, with 11 bases spanning the gap. The CDR3 loop spans 13 amino acids. From germline, CDR1 is MNHEY and CDR2 SMNVEV (reference sequence). The CDR3 is CASSDRSSYEQYF. CDR3 bases: TGTGCCAGCAGTGACAGGTCAAGCTACGAGCAGTACTTC.

This rearrangement joins TRBV6-6 to TRBJ1-1, with no clear D. The CDR3 contains 12 residues. V dropped 5 bases and J dropped 6 bases, with 10 bases sitting between them. Germline CDR1 is MNHNY and CDR2 is SVGAGI (reference sequence). CDR3 in amino acids: CASSRGGSEAFF. The CDR3 DNA reads as TGTGCCAGCAGTCGGGGTGGGTCTGAAGCTTTCTTT.

The CDR3 DNA is TGTGCCTCGACAGGCCCTCGGGGCTACACCTTC. Amino acids: CASTGPRGYTF. This sequence joins TRBV30 and TRBJ1-2; possibly TRBD1 for D (6 bases). Trimming cost V 7 bases and J 8 bases, with 14 bases left between them. Germline CDR1 reads GTSNPN; CDR2 reads SVGIG (reference sequence). The CDR3 spans 11 residues.

The rearrangement uses TRBV7-9 and TRBJ1-4, with D possibly TRBD1 on 5 matching bases. The germline V and J ends were trimmed by 5 bases and 0 bases, with 16 bases remaining between them. Germline CDR1 and CDR2: SEHNR and FQNEAQ (reference sequence). The CDR3 sequence is 17 residues long. As DNA, the CDR3 is TGTGCCAGCAGCCCCCCTCAGGGTGGAGCAACTAATGAAAAACTGTTTTTT. As protein: CASSPPQGGATNEKLFF.

The genes are TRBV7-6 and TRBJ1-1; D remains ambiguous. The CDR3 sequence is 11 residues long. The V gene's germline CDR1 is SGHVS and CDR2 FNYEAQ. Trimming took 5 bases from V and 2 from J, leaving 3 bases between them. The CDR3 region is CASSGNTEAFF. For the CDR3, the DNA is TGTGCCAGCAGCGGAAACACTGAAGCTTTCTTT.

This chain links TRBV4-3 with TRBJ2-7, with 7 bases lining up with TRBD1. CDR1 and CDR2 (germline): LGHNA, YSLEER. The CDR3 consists of 16 residues. V shed 0 bases, J shed 5 bases, and the junction held 10 bases outside the gene matches. For the CDR3, the DNA is TGCGCCAGCAGCCAAGATAGGGGGCCTAGGATTGACGAGCAGTACTTC. Protein sequence: CASSQDRGPRIDEQYF.

The V call is TRBV9, the J call TRBJ1-3, with TRBD1 identical over 9 bases. Trimming removed 3 bases from V and 2 bases from J; junction bases left unmatched: 6. The CDR3 runs to 16 residues. Germline lookup yields CDR1 SGDLS and CDR2 YYNGEE. DNA of the CDR3: TGTGCCAGCAGCGACCCGACAGGGGGACCTGGAAACACCATATATTTT. Translating it yields CASSDPTGGPGNTIYF.

This clone showed up just a few times. V is TRBV19 and J is TRBJ1-5; unclear D gene. The CDR3 spans 14 residues. Trimming left V 7 bases short and J 2 bases short, with 12 bases between. CDR1 LNHDA and CDR2 SQIVND come from the germline V gene (reference sequence). CDR3 region: CASTYIQGNQPQHF. In nucleotides, the CDR3 is TGTGCCAGTACCTATATCCAAGGCAATCAGCCCCAGCATTTT.

The chain combines TRBV7-2 with TRBJ2-7; perhaps TRBD2 as D (5 bases). Germline values: CDR1 SGHTA, CDR2 FQGNSA. The CDR3 contains 14 residues. With 5 bases removed from V and 3 bases from J, the gap between germline ends came to 14 bases. CDR3 bases: TGTGCCAGCAGCCCACTCGGAGGCCTCTACGAGCAGTACTTC. Residues: CASSPLGGLYEQYF.

This rearrangement joins TRBV30 to TRBJ2-7; D may be TRBD1 (6 bases). Trimming shortened V by 0 bases and J by 9 bases, and 15 bases separated the two germline ends. The CDR3 runs to 13 residues. Germline CDR1 is GTSNPN and CDR2 is SVGIG (reference sequence). The CDR3 loop is CAWSVKGDSGQYF. The CDR3 coding sequence is TGTGCCTGGAGTGTAAAGGGGGATAGTGGGCAGTACTTC.

The chain recombines TRBV7-9 with TRBJ2-2; D is uncertain. The germline V gene encodes CDR1 SEHNR and CDR2 FQNEAQ (reference sequence). With 7 bases removed from V and 3 bases from J, the gap between germline ends came to 12 bases. The CDR3 runs 14 residues. The CDR3: CASNLAADTGELFF. CDR3 bases: TGTGCCAGCAACTTGGCGGCAGACACCGGGGAGCTGTTTTTT. The full variable domain, rest sourced from reference TRBV7-9 and TRBJ2-2, is DTGVSQNPRHKITKRGQNVTFRCDPISEHNRLYWYRQTLGQGPEFLTYFQNEAQLEKSRLLSDRFSAERPKGSFSTLEIQRTEQGDSAMYLCASNLAADTGELFFGEGSRLTVL.

The genes are TRBV5-4 and TRBJ1-2; D unclear. This CDR3 is 15 amino acids long. Germline CDR1 is SGHNT and CDR2 is YYREEE (reference sequence). The V end lost 2 bases, the J end lost 3 bases, and 14 bases lay between the germline ends. CDR3 amino acids: CASSFPGNPYYGYTF. The CDR3 nucleotides read TGTGCCAGCAGCTTCCCGGGCAACCCCTACTATGGCTACACCTTC.

The chain recombines TRBV2 with TRBJ1-2; D unclear. CDR1 SNHLY and CDR2 FYNNEI come from the germline V gene. The CDR3 is 10 residues long. V was clipped by 7 bases and J by 8 bases, with 8 bases between them. The CDR3 sequence: CASTRRGYTF. For the CDR3, the DNA is TGTGCCAGCACGAGGAGGGGCTACACCTTC.

The J gene is TRBJ2-5, the V gene TRBV19; D is unclear. Germline lookup yields CDR1 LNHDA and CDR2 SQIVND (reference sequence). Trimming left V 1 base short and J 0 bases short, with 12 bases between. The CDR3 runs to 16 residues. CDR3 in amino acids: CASSIGTAINQETQYF. The CDR3 coding sequence is TGTGCCAGTAGTATAGGAACAGCCATCAACCAAGAGACCCAGTACTTC.

This chain joins TRBV6-6 and TRBJ2-1; tentative D call: TRBD2 (6 bases). The V and J ends lost 6 bases and 7 bases respectively, with 10 bases between them. This CDR3 contains 12 residues. Germline CDR1 reads MNHNY; CDR2 reads SVGAGI (reference sequence). The CDR3 sequence is CASSTTRNEQFF. CDR3 DNA sequence: TGTGCCAGCAGCACGACTAGGAATGAGCAGTTCTTC.

This sequence joins TRBV27 and TRBJ2-1; D uncertain. The length of the CDR3 is 16 residues. The ends were cut back, 5 bases at V and 0 bases at J, with 14 bases in the middle. Germline loops: CDR1 MNHEY, CDR2 SMNVEV (reference sequence). CDR3 residues: CASSTSDESSYNEQFF. The CDR3 DNA follows: TGTGCCAGCAGTACCTCCGACGAGAGCTCCTACAATGAGCAGTTCTTC.

The chain couples TRBV30 to TRBJ2-2; the D gene is possibly TRBD2 (6 bases). With 0 bases removed from V and 7 bases from J, the gap between germline ends came to 12 bases. From germline, CDR1 is GTSNPN and CDR2 SVGIG (reference sequence). The CDR3 has 14 amino acids. In DNA form, the CDR3 reads TGTGCCTGGAGTGTACGCGGAGGGAACGGGGAGCTGTTTTTT. This sequence encodes CAWSVRGGNGELFF.

The rearrangement joins TRBV4-3 to TRBJ2-3; D unclear. CDR3 length: 15 residues. CDR1 is LGHNA and CDR2 is YSLEER in the germline V gene. Trimming pared 0 bases from V and 6 bases from J, leaving 13 bases between. The CDR3 spells CASSQDLTARDTQYF. CDR3 coding DNA: TGCGCCAGCAGCCAAGATCTGACCGCCCGGGATACGCAGTATTTT.

Comments on this clone: The same CDR3 is also encoded by other DNA sequences in this sample. The chain has TRBV27 and TRBJ1-2, with D possibly TRBD1 on 5 matching bases. The germline V and J ends were trimmed by 5 bases and 4 bases, with 5 bases remaining between them. CDR3 length: 11 amino acids. The germline V gene has CDR1 MNHEY and CDR2 SMNVEV (reference sequence). In nucleotides, the CDR3 is TGTGCCAGCAGTGGGGGCTATGGCTACACCTTC. This encodes CASSGGYGYTF.

The chain combines TRBV11-2 with TRBJ2-7, with TRBD2 as a possible D gene (7 bases). CDR3 length equals 14 residues. Trimming stripped 3 bases from V and 6 bases from J, with 15 bases between. Germline V gene lookup returns CDR1 SGHAT and CDR2 FQNNGV. The CDR3 region has the DNA TGTGCCAGCAGCTTTTCCGGGGGGCCGGGCGAGCAGTACTTC. Protein product: CASSFSGGPGEQYF.

In its sample, this clone was seen once. The V gene is TRBV28, the J gene TRBJ1-4; maybe TRBD1 (6 bases). CDR1 and CDR2 (germline): MDHEN, SYDVKM. The CDR3 loop spans 14 amino acids. The V and J ends lost 7 bases and 5 bases respectively, with 14 bases between them. This CDR3 is CASTETGGNEKLFF. CDR3 nucleotide sequence: TGTGCCAGCACCGAGACAGGAGGAAATGAAAAACTGTTTTTT.

The chain recombines TRBV5-6 with TRBJ1-1, with TRBD1 as a possible D gene (5 bases). Trimming took 4 bases from V and 6 from J, leaving 22 bases between them. This CDR3 is built from 16 residues. Germline values: CDR1 SGHDT, CDR2 YYEEEE. CDR3 region: CASSPAVGGWIAEAFF. The CDR3 DNA sequence: TGTGCCAGCAGCCCGGCCGTTGGGGGATGGATCGCTGAAGCTTTCTTT.

For the CDR3, the DNA is TGTGCCAGCAGTTTACGCATGCACAATGAGCAGTTCTTC. Translation: CASSLRMHNEQFF. The chain combines TRBV6-5 with TRBJ2-1, with D unresolved. Germline CDR1 MNHEY, CDR2 SVGAGI. The CDR3 has 13 amino acids. Trimming left V 4 bases short and J 5 bases short, with 9 bases between.